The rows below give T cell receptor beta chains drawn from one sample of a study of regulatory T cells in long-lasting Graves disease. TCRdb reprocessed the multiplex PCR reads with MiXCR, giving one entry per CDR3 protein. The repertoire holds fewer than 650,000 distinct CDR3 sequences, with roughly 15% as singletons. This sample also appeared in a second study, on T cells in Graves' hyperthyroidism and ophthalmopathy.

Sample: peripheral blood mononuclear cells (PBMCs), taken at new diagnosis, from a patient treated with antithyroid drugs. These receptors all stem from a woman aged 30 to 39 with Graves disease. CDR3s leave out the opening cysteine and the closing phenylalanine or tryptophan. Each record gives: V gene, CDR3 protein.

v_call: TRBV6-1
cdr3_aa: ASSEASADGYT

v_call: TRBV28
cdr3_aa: ASAQQTYEQY

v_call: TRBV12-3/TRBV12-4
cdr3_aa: ASSLAPALGSDTQY

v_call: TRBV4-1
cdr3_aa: ASSQGEREGEQY

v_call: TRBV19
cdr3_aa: ASSTPRTDRSNQPQH

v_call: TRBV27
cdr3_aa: ASSFFPTGEQY

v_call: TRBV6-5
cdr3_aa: ASSYPAQREGRIDLYNEQF

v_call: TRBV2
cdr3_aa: ASSENAAGR

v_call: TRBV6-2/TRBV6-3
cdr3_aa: ATAVGTQETQY

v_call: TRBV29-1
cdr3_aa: SVDETGVTGELF

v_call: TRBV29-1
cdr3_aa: SVEGQALGAF

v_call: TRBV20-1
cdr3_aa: SARLRGESSYEQY

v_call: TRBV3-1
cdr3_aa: ASSQDRRNNSPLH

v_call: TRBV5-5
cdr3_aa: ASSLVLGLAADNEQF

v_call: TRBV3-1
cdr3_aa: ASSQADLNTEAF

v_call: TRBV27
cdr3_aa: ASSLLRESYEQY

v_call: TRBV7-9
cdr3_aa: ASSASGQRYEQY

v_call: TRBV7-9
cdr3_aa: ASSLDSGATEKLF

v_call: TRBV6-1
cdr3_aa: ASSELAGATGANVLT

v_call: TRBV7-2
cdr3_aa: ASSLATDEQF

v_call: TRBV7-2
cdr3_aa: ASSWVGGVAYQPQH

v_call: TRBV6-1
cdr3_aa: ASSTPEGQPQH

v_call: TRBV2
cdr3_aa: AGGQQETQY

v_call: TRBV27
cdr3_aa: ASSLGDSSSPLH

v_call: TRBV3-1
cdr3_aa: ASSQVAGVYTEAF

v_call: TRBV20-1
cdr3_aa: SANNPLGEIYEQY

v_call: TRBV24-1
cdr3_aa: ATSEGTGFHEQY

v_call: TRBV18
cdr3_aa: ASSPAAGGNAGELF

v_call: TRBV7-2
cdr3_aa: ASSSYRSAEQY

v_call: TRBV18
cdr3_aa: ASSPTFHPQGFGPEAF

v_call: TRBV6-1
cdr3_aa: ASSPRGVGSPLH

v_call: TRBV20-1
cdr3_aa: SATPGLQDSPQH

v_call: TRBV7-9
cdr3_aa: ASSWDRGLMYETQY

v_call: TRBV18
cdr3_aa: ASSPPPHTEAF

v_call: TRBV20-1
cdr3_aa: SARDLGYEQY

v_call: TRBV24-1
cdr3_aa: ATSDRGEGYGYT

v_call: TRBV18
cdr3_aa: ASSLGLNSPLH

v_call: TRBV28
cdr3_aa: ASSLLIGELF

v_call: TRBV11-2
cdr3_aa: ASSLMQPGQGANDTQY

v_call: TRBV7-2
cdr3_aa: ASSLWTGPSSYEQY

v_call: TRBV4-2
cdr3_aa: ASSQNRDSGNTIY

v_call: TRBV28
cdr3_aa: ASSPYRGQGLYGYT

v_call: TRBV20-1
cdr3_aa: SATHQGNYGYT

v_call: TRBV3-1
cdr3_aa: ASSQSGLQAF

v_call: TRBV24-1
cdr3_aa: ATSDPGRPEAF

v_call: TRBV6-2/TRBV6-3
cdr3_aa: ASSLDFTPAAGGPNEQF

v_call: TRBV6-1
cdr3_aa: ASKGQGGPQLLYGYT

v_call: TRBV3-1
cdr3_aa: ASSPWDRESGNTIY

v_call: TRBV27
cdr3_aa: ASSWGSVSTDTQY

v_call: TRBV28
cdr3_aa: ASSLGTAKAF

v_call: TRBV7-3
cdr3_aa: ASSLDREGAGYT

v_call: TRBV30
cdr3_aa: AWSVRSGGGYT

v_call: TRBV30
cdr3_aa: AWSKDRSYEQY

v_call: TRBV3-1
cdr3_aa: ASSQGYLAGLGEQF

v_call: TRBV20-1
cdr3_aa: SARSWAENSPLH